These T cell receptor beta chains were read from a single sample in a study of cytomegalovirus exposure and HLA in healthy donors. Here immunoSEQ multiplex PCR was the method, and the copy in TCRdb shows in-frame clones only, minus some. In all, the sample yields roughly 65,000 clones. Input material: PBMCs. The source of these receptors is a boy aged 5 to 17 in good health and CMV-seronegative. CDR3s include the opening cysteine and the closing phenylalanine or tryptophan. A D gene is named only where the DNA matches it firmly.

d_gene	v_gene	j_gene	CDR3aa	CDR3nt
TRBD1	TRBV7-6	TRBJ1-2	CASSVQGGNYGYTF	TGTGCCAGCAGCGTACAGGGGGGAAACTATGGCTACACCTTC
NA	TRBV7-9	TRBJ1-1	CASSLSGGGVNTEAFF	TGTGCCAGCAGCCTTTCGGGGGGGGGAGTGAACACTGAAGCTTTCTTT
NA	TRBV6-1	TRBJ1-5	CASSERAQPQHF	TGTGCCAGCAGTGAGAGAGCTCAGCCCCAGCATTTT
TRBD2	TRBV6-1	TRBJ2-1	CASSNLGEGGQFF	TGTGCCAGCAGTAACCTTGGGGAGGGCGGGCAGTTCTTC
TRBD2	TRBV6-6	TRBJ2-3	CASVDRGGAWDTQYF	TGTGCCAGCGTTGATCGGGGGGGGGCCTGGGATACGCAGTATTTT
TRBD2	TRBV9	TRBJ2-1	CASSPGLAAYNEQFF	TGTGCCAGCAGCCCGGGACTAGCGGCCTACAATGAGCAGTTCTTC
NA	TRBV4-1	TRBJ2-3	CASTQGLGTDTQYF	TGCGCCAGCACCCAGGGCCTGGGCACAGATACGCAGTATTTT
TRBD1	TRBV6-5	TRBJ2-7	CASSSVTGPLSYEQYF	TGTGCCAGCAGTTCCGTGACAGGGCCCCTCTCCTACGAGCAGTACTTC
NA	TRBV27	TRBJ1-5	CASSFGPHQPQHF	TGTGCCAGCAGTTTTGGGCCACATCAGCCCCAGCATTTT
TRBD1	TRBV30	TRBJ1-2	CAWVVSGGPPGYGYTF	TGTGCCTGGGTAGTGTCAGGGGGCCCGCCGGGGTATGGCTACACCTTC
TRBD2	TRBV9	TRBJ2-3	CASSVATSVSTDTQYF	TGTGCCAGCAGCGTAGCGACTAGCGTTAGCACAGATACGCAGTATTTT
NA	TRBV7-8	TRBJ1-3	CASSSHSGGGSGNTIYF	TGTGCCAGCAGCTCCCACTCGGGAGGGGGAAGTGGAAACACCATATATTTT
TRBD1	TRBV25-1	TRBJ2-1	CASSEVGGTGGYNEQFF	TGTGCCAGCAGTGAAGTGGGCGGGACAGGCGGCTACAATGAGCAGTTCTTC
NA	TRBV19	TRBJ2-3	CASSIRGTDTQYF	TGTGCCAGTAGTATAAGGGGGACAGATACGCAGTATTTT
NA	TRBV5-1	TRBJ1-1	CASSSTQGLTEAFF	TGCGCCAGCAGCTCTACCCAGGGTTTGACTGAAGCTTTCTTT
NA	TRBV15	TRBJ1-4	CATSIYSPSGEKLFF	TGTGCCACCAGCATCTATTCCCCATCGGGTGAAAAACTGTTTTTT
TRBD1	TRBV7-8	TRBJ1-1	CASSLVLMGTEYTEAFF	TGTGCCAGCAGCTTAGTTTTGATGGGGACAGAATACACTGAAGCTTTCTTT
NA	TRBV7-2	TRBJ1-3	CASSLSGGTGNTIYF	TGTGCCAGCAGCTTAAGTGGAGGAACTGGAAACACCATATATTTT
TRBD1	TRBV15	TRBJ1-1	CATSTRGDTEAFF	TGTGCCACCAGCACCAGGGGGGACACTGAAGCTTTCTTT
NA	TRBV9	TRBJ1-1	CASSVAGSRVRNTEAFF	TGTGCCAGCAGCGTAGCCGGGAGCCGAGTCCGGAACACTGAAGCTTTCTTT
NA	TRBV10-2	TRBJ2-7	CASSEWGPGRLLDEQYF	TGCGCCAGCAGTGAGTGGGGGCCAGGGCGATTGTTGGACGAGCAGTACTTC
NA	TRBV6-5	TRBJ2-2	CASSRVETGELFF	TGTGCCAGCAGTCGAGTTGAGACCGGGGAGCTGTTTTTT
TRBD1	TRBV6-6	TRBJ2-7	CASSLSQGDSYEQYF	TGTGCCAGCAGTTTGTCCCAGGGGGACTCCTACGAGCAGTACTTC
TRBD2	TRBV30	TRBJ2-3	CAWSVQAGITDTQYF	TGTGCCTGGAGTGTACAAGCGGGAATCACAGATACGCAGTATTTT
NA	TRBV6-1	TRBJ1-6	CASSGGPQSPLHF	TGTGCCAGCAGTGGCGGGCCGCAGTCACCCCTCCACTTT
TRBD1	TRBV9	TRBJ2-2	CASSVTGGGGSANTGELFF	TGTGCCAGCAGCGTGACAGGGGGCGGGGGGTCTGCGAACACCGGGGAGCTGTTTTTT
TRBD1	TRBV10-2	TRBJ2-4	CAIETGAKNIQYF	TGCGCCATCGAGACAGGGGCCAAAAACATTCAGTACTTC
NA	TRBV11-2	TRBJ1-4	CASSHSQEKLFF	TGTGCCAGCAGCCACTCCCAAGAAAAACTGTTTTTT
NA	TRBV11-1	TRBJ1-1	CASSSGTEAFF	TGTGCCAGCTCCTCGGGGACTGAAGCTTTCTTT
NA	TRBV7-2	TRBJ1-2	CASSEGTLLLRDYGYTF	TGTGCCAGCAGCGAAGGGACACTTCTGCTTCGCGACTATGGCTACACCTTC
TRBD1	TRBV7-2	TRBJ1-2	CASSLSPGQGTHGYTF	TGTGCCAGCAGCTTAAGTCCGGGACAGGGGACGCATGGCTACACCTTC
TRBD1	TRBV29-1	TRBJ1-2	CSVSTTGSYGYTF	TGCAGCGTTTCGACGACAGGGAGCTATGGCTACACCTTC
TRBD1	TRBV9	TRBJ2-1	CASSVRDRGRNEQFF	TGTGCCAGCAGCGTGCGGGACAGGGGCCGCAATGAGCAGTTCTTC
NA	TRBV2	TRBJ1-5	CAGSAGDQPQHF	TGTGCCGGCAGTGCAGGGGATCAGCCCCAGCATTTT
NA	TRBV19	TRBJ1-1	CASSTGIQSLNTEAFF	TGTGCCAGTAGTACAGGGATTCAATCCCTAAACACTGAAGCTTTCTTT
NA	TRBV6-5	TRBJ2-1	CASHRGGGTYNEQFF	TGTGCCAGCCACAGGGGGGGAGGGACCTACAATGAGCAGTTCTTC
TRBD1	TRBV29-1	TRBJ1-2	CSVGTGGRGYTF	TGCAGCGTTGGGACAGGGGGTCGTGGCTACACCTTC
TRBD2	TRBV11-3	TRBJ2-3	CASSPGSGGSTDTQYF	TGTGCCAGCAGCCCAGGCAGCGGGGGGTCCACAGATACGCAGTATTTT
NA	TRBV14	TRBJ2-7	CASSHPGTLQSSYEQYF	TGTGCCAGCAGCCACCCCGGGACACTACAAAGCTCCTACGAGCAGTACTTC
NA	TRBV15	TRBJ2-3	CATSKGQTSTDTQYF	TGTGCCACCAGCAAGGGGCAGACTAGCACAGATACGCAGTATTTT
NA	TRBV7-3	TRBJ2-7	CASSLKALHEQYF	TGTGCCAGCAGCTTAAAAGCCCTTCACGAGCAGTACTTC
TRBD1	TRBV6-5	TRBJ2-7	CASSTSGQGAYEQYF	TGTGCCAGCAGTACCTCGGGACAGGGGGCCTACGAGCAGTACTTC
TRBD1	TRBV18	TRBJ2-7	CASSLTNRGSYEQYF	TGTGCCAGCTCACTAACAAACAGGGGTTCGTACGAGCAGTACTTC
TRBD2	TRBV2	TRBJ2-3	CASSGSGGDTQYF	TGTGCCAGCAGCGGCAGCGGGGGAGATACGCAGTATTTT
NA	TRBV19	TRBJ1-3	CASTPRGKGNTIYF	TGTGCCAGTACCCCCCGGGGAAAGGGAAACACCATATATTTT
NA	TRBV11-2	TRBJ1-1	CASSLEDDRKAFF	TGTGCCAGCAGCTTAGAAGACGACAGGAAAGCTTTCTTT
NA	TRBV29-1	TRBJ1-1	CSVYGTPNTEAFF	TGCAGCGTTTACGGGACACCGAACACTGAAGCTTTCTTT
NA	TRBV4-2	TRBJ1-6	CASSQVSPGDSPLHF	TGTGCCAGCAGCCAAGTCTCCCCAGGGGATTCACCCCTCCACTTT
TRBD1	TRBV20-1	TRBJ1-1	CSASTGAEAFF	TGCAGTGCTAGTACAGGGGCTGAAGCTTTCTTT
NA	TRBV7-9	TRBJ1-5	CASSRVGEGNQPQHF	TGTGCCAGCAGCCGGGTCGGGGAGGGCAATCAGCCCCAGCATTTT
NA	TRBV6-4	TRBJ2-5	CASSQGGARETQYF	TGTGCCAGCAGCCAAGGGGGGGCCCGAGAGACCCAGTACTTC
NA	TRBV2	TRBJ2-5	CASSETRGESETQYF	TGTGCCAGCAGTGAAACGCGCGGGGAGTCGGAGACCCAGTACTTC
NA	TRBV28	TRBJ1-2	CASSLTDYGYTF	TGTGCCAGCAGTTTAACAGACTATGGCTACACCTTC
TRBD1	TRBV14	TRBJ1-2	CASSLGTDFYGYTF	TGTGCCAGCAGCCTCGGGACAGATTTCTATGGCTACACCTTC
TRBD2	TRBV14	TRBJ2-1	CASSQRKGLADKYNEQFF	TGTGCCAGCAGCCAACGGAAGGGTCTAGCGGATAAATACAATGAGCAGTTCTTC
NA	TRBV6-6	TRBJ1-1	CASSYSSPGTEAFF	TGTGCCAGCAGTTACTCGAGCCCGGGAACTGAAGCTTTCTTT
TRBD1	TRBV14	TRBJ1-4	CASSPGTALYEKLFF	TGTGCCAGCAGCCCCGGGACAGCCTTATATGAAAAACTGTTTTTT
NA	TRBV7-2	TRBJ1-1	CATNPSPADLNTEAFF	TGTGCCACCAACCCTTCTCCAGCAGACTTGAACACTGAAGCTTTCTTT
TRBD2	TRBV29-1	TRBJ2-2	CSVTSGSANTGELFF	TGCAGTGTAACTAGCGGGAGCGCGAACACCGGGGAGCTGTTTTTT